The 3 T cell receptor beta chains below were found in one sample sequenced in a study of shared clonotypes between healthy human individuals. Sequencing was performed with immunoSEQ multiplex PCR; in TCRdb, only in-frame clones are kept and a portion is missing. This table holds 2 million or so clones, roughly 94% found once. Material: naive CD4+ T cells sorted from blood. Noted subset: CD45RA+ positively selected. These receptors originate from a man between 18 and 29 years old in good health.

This rearrangement joins TRBV11-2 to TRBJ2-3; 7 nucleotides align to TRBD1. Germline V CDR1 and CDR2: SGHAT, FQNNGV. Unmatched junction bases numbered 12, after V lost 2 bases and J lost 10 bases. The CDR3 is 15 residues long. CDR3: CASSLSTLRGLPQYF. CDR3 bases: TGTGCCAGCAGCTTAAGTACCCTTAGGGGGCTCCCGCAGTATTTT.

This sequence joins TRBV27 and TRBJ1-1; D remains ambiguous. The CDR3 length is 11 residues. The germline V gene has CDR1 MNHEY and CDR2 SMNVEV (reference sequence). V was clipped by 7 bases and J by 4 bases, with 7 bases between them. The CDR3 is CASIGITEAFF. The CDR3 nucleotides are TGTGCCAGCATCGGGATCACTGAAGCTTTCTTT.

The chain couples TRBV5-1 to TRBJ2-1; D may be TRBD2 (5 bases). Trimming removed 6 bases at V and 4 bases at J, with 14 bases between. The CDR3 runs 14 residues. Germline CDR1 and CDR2: SGHRS and YFSETQ. The chain's CDR3 is CASTAVTNYNEQFF. CDR3 coding DNA: TGCGCCAGCACAGCGGTAACGAATTACAATGAGCAGTTCTTC.